What follows describes a single TCR beta chain. What it recognizes is unknown. Germline CDR1 reads MNHEY; CDR2 reads SVGEGT. This CDR3 region has 14 residues. The junction had 4 bases not matched to a gene; V was cut back by 6 bases and J by 7 bases. This specimen belongs to a study of T cell repertoires in cytomegalovirus infection. The overall study: Public TCR beta signatures indicated both CMV infection and matching HLA type.

Study results and limitations: The cumulative frequency of public TCR beta families identified carriers of CMV plus the relevant HLA.

TCRdb independently ran MiXCR on the reads; one entry per CDR3 protein. Among around 450,000 distinct CDR3 sequences, about 11% were seen once, and the ten largest hold roughly a tenth. The sequenced material came from PBMCs. V and J are TRBV6-2 or TRBV6-3 and TRBJ2-1; 12 bases fit TRBD2. The clonotype was recovered from a human donor in good health (CMV status not recorded). Some clones in this sample may be carry-over from other donors' samples. The CDR3 region has the DNA TGTGCCAGCAGAAGGACTAGCGGGATGAATGAGCAGTTCTTC. Amino acids: CASRRTSGMNEQFF.